This T cell receptor (beta chain) derives from a study of T-cell reconstitution after alpha-beta-depleted transplantation in children. This sample's TCRbeta library carried unique molecular identifier barcodes. One entry per CDR3 protein results from TCRdb running MiXCR on the PCR reads. The table records around 300,000 distinct CDR3 sequences, 23% of them present only once. Regarding the study as a whole: T-cell numbers and diversity, one year after transplant, stemmed largely from T cells that were newly produced.

In regard to this clonotype: Its antigen is unidentified.

The CDR3 spans 18 residues. The germline V and J ends were trimmed by 3 bases and 6 bases, with 26 bases remaining between them. Germline assignment: CDR1 SGHKS and CDR2 YYEKEE (reference sequence). The J gene is TRBJ2-3, the V gene TRBV5-5; D is possibly TRBD2 (6 bases). The sequence came from a male patient between 10 and 17 years old who had a stem cell transplant for acute lymphoblastic leukemia, so the T cells may come from the graft donor. Material: PBMCs, mostly from graft donor cells, obtained 180 days after TCRalphabeta/CD19-depleted stem cell transplant. Here the CDR3 reads CASSYPFSSAGTSDTQYF. DNA of the CDR3: TGTGCCAGCAGCTACCCGTTCTCTAGCGCGGGGACCTCGGATACGCAGTATTTT.